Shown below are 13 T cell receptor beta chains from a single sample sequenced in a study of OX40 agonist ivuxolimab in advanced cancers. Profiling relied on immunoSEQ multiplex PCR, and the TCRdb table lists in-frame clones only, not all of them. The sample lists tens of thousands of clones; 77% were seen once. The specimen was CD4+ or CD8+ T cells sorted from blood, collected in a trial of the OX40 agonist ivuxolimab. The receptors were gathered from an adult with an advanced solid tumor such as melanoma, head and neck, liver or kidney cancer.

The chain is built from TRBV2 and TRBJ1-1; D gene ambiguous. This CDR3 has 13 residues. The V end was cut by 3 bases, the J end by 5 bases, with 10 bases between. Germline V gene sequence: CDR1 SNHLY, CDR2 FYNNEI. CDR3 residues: CASSDQVVTEAFF. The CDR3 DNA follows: TGTGCCAGCAGTGACCAGGTCGTTACTGAAGCTTTCTTT.

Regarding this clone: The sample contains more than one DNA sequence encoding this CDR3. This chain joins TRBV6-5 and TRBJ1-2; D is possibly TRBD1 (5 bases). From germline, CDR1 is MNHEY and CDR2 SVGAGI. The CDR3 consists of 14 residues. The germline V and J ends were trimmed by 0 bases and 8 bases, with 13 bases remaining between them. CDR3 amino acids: CASSYSQGGSGYTF. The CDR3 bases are TGTGCCAGCAGTTACTCGCAGGGAGGGTCGGGCTACACCTTC.

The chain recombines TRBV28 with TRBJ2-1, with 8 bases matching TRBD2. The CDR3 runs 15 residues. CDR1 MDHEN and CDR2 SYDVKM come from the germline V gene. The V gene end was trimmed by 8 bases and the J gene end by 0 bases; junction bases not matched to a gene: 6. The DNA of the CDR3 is TGTGCCAGCCTAGCGGGTGGTAGCTCCTACAATGAGCAGTTCTTC. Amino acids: CASLAGGSSYNEQFF. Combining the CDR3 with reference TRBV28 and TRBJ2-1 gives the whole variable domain DVKVTQSSRYLVKRTGEKVFLECVQDMDHENMFWYRQDPGLGLRLIYFSYDVKMKEKGDIPEGYSVSREKKERFSLILESASTNQTSMYLCASLAGGSSYNEQFFGPGTRLTVL.

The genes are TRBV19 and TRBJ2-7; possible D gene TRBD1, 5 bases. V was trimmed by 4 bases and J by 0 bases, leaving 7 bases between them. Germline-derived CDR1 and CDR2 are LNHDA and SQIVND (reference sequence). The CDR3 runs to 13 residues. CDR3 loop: CASSTTASYEQYF. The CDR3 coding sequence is TGTGCCAGTAGTACGACAGCCTCCTACGAGCAGTACTTC.

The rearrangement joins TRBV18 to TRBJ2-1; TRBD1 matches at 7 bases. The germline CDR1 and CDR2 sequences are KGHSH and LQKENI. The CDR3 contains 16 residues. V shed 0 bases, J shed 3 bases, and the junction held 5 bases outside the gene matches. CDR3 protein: CASSPPLRGLYNEQFF. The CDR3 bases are TGTGCCAGCTCACCACCACTGAGGGGGCTCTACAATGAGCAGTTCTTC.

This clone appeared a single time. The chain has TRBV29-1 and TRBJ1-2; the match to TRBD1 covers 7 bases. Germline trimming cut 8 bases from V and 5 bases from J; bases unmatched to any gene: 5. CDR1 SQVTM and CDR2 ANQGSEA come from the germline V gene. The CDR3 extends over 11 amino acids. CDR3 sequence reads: CSLGQDYGYTF. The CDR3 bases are TGCAGCCTTGGACAGGATTATGGCTACACCTTC. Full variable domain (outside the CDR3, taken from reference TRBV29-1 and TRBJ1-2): SAVISQKPSRDICQRGTSLTIQCQVDSQVTMMFWYRQQPGQSLTLIATANQGSEATYESGFVIDKFPISRPNLTFSTLTVSNMSPEDSSIYLCSLGQDYGYTFGSGTRLTVV.

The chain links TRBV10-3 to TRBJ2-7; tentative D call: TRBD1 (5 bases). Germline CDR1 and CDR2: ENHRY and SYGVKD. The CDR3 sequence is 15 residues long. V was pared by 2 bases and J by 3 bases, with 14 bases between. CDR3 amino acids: CAISEVRGLRYEQYF. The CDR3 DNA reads TGTGCCATCAGTGAGGTTAGGGGTTTGCGCTACGAGCAGTACTTC.

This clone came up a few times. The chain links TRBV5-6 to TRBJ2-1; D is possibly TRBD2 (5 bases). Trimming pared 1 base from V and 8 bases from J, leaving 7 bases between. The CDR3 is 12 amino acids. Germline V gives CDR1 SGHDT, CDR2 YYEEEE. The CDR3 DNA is TGTGCCAGCAGCTTGCTCGGGGATGAGCAGTTCTTC. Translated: CASSLLGDEQFF.

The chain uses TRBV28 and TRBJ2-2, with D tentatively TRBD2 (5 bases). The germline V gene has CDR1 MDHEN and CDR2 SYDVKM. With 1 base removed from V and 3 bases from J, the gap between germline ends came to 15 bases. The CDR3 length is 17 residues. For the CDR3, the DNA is TGTGCCAGCAGTTTATTCGGGGATTATCGGGACACCGGGGAGCTGTTTTTT. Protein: CASSLFGDYRDTGELFF.

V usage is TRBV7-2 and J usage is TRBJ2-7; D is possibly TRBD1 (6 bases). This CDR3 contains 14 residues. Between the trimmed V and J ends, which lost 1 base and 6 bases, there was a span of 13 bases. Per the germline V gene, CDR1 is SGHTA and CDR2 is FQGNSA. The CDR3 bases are TGTGCCAGCAGCTTAGTTCAGGGGTTAAGCGAGCAGTACTTC. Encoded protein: CASSLVQGLSEQYF.

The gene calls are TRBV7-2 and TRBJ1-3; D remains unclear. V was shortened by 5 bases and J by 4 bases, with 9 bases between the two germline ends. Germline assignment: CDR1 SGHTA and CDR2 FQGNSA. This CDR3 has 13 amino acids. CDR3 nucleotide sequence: TGTGCCAGCAGCCAAATACAGGGAAACACCATATATTTT. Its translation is CASSQIQGNTIYF.

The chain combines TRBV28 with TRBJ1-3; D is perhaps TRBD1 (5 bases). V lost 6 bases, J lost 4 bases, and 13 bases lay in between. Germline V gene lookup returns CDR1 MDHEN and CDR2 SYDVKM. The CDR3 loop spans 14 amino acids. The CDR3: CASSRGQVGNTIYF. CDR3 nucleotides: TGTGCCAGCAGCAGAGGACAAGTCGGAAACACCATATATTTT.

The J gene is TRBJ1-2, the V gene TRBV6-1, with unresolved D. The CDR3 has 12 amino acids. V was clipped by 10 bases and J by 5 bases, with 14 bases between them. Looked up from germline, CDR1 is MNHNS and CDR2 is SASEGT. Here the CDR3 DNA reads TGTGCCACCTCCCTGGACGGTTATGGCTACACCTTC. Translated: CATSLDGYGYTF.